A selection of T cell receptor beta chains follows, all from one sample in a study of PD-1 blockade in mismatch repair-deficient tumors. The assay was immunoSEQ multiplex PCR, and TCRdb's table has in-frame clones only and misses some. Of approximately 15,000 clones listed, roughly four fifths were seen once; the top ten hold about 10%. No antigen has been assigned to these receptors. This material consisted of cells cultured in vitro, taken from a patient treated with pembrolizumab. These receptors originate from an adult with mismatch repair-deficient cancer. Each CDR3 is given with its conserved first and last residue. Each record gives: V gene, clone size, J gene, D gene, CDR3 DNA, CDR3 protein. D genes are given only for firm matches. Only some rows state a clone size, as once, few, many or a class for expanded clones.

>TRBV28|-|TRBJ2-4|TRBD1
TGTGCCAGCAGTTTGGGGGGACAGGGGGGCATTCAGTACTTC
CASSLGGQGGIQYF
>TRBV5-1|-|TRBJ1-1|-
TGCGCCAGCAGCGAACCGGGACGAGGGGACACTGAAGCTTTCTTT
CASSEPGRGDTEAFF
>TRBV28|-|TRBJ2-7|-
TGTGCCAGCAGTATACGGGCCGGATACGAGCAGTACTTC
CASSIRAGYEQYF
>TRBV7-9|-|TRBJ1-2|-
TGTGCCAGCAGCTTAGGACAGGTCTATGGCTACACCTTC
CASSLGQVYGYTF
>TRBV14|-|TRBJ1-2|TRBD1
TGTGCCAGCAGCCAATGGACAGGGTGGAGCTATGGCTACACCTTC
CASSQWTGWSYGYTF
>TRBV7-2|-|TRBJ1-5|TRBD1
TGTGCCAGCAGTCCACAGGGGAATCAGCCCCAGCATTTT
CASSPQGNQPQHF
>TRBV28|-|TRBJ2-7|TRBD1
TGTGCCAGCACCACCCAGGGGGCCCGGAGATACGAGCAGTACTTC
CASTTQGARRYEQYF
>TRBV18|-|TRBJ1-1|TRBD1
TGTGCCAGCTCACCACTGCCAGGGGGCAACACTGAAGCTTTCTTT
CASSPLPGGNTEAFF
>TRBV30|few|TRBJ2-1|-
TGTGCCTGGAGTGCCCTGGCCTCAAGCAATGAGCAGTTCTTC
CAWSALASSNEQFF
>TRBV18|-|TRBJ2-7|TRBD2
TGTGCCAGCTCCCCGTTGACGACTAGCGGGAGCTCCTACGAGCAGTACTTC
CASSPLTTSGSSYEQYF
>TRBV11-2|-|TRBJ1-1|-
TGTGCCAGCAGCTTAGACGCTGAAGCTTTCTTT
CASSLDAEAFF
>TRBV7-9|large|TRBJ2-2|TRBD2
TGTGCCAGCAGCTTCTGGCGGGAGATTGGCACCGGGGAGCTGTTTTTT
CASSFWREIGTGELFF
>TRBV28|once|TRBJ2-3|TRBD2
TGTGCCAGCAGTTTAAGGGGCGGGAGCGCAGATACGCAGTATTTT
CASSLRGGSADTQYF
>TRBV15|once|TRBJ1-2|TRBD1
TGTGCCACCAGCAGAGATTTACGACCGGGACAGGGCGCTGGCTACACCTTC
CATSRDLRPGQGAGYTF
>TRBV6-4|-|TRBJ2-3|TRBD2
TGTGCCAGCAGTGACTCGCGGGAGTATCAGGATACGCAGTATTTT
CASSDSREYQDTQYF
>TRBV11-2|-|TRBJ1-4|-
TGTGCCAGCAGCTCGACAAGGCTTAATGAAAAACTGTTTTTT
CASSSTRLNEKLFF
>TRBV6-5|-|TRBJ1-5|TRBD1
TGTGCCAGCAGTGGCCCCCGGGACAGGGCCCAGCATTTT
CASSGPRDRAQHF
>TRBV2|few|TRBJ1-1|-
TGTGCCAGCAGGCCCGGACAGCCCCTTAACACTGAAGCTTTCTTT
CASRPGQPLNTEAFF
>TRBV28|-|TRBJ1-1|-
TGTGCCAGCAGTCCAGGACCGTTGAACACTGAAGCTTTCTTT
CASSPGPLNTEAFF
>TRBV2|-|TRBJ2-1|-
TGTGCCACCAAGGAAGGCAGTTACAATGAGCAGTTCTTC
CATKEGSYNEQFF
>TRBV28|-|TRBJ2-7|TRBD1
TGTGCCAGCAGTTTATCGACAGGGTTCCACGAGCAGTACTTC
CASSLSTGFHEQYF
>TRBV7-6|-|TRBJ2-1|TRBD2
TGTGCCAGCAGCCTGCGACTAGCGTCGAGGGAGCAGTTCTTC
CASSLRLASREQFF
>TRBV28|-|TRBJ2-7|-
TGTGCCAGCAGACCCCAGGCTTCCACATTTGACTACGAGCAGTACTTC
CASRPQASTFDYEQYF
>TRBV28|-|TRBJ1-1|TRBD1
TGTGCCAGCAGACGGCCCCCGGGACAGGGGACTGAAGCTTTCTTT
CASRRPPGQGTEAFF
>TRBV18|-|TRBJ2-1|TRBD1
TGTGCCAGCTCCTCCGGGACAGGGGGCTATGAGCAGTTCTTC
CASSSGTGGYEQFF
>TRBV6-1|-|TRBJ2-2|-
TGTGCCAGCAGTGAACTGGGGAACACCGGGGAGCTGTTTTTT
CASSELGNTGELFF
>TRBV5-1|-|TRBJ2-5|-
TGCGCCAGCAGTGTACAGGGATACCAAGAGACCCAGTACTTC
CASSVQGYQETQYF
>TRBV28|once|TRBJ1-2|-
TGTGCCAGCAGTTTCCAATGGGGCTACACCTTC
CASSFQWGYTF
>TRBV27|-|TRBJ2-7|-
TGTGCCAGCAGTTTAACACTGCTTTCCTACGAGCAGTACTTC
CASSLTLLSYEQYF
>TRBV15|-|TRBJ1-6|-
TGTGCCACCAGCAGCTCGAATTCACCCCTCCACTTT
CATSSSNSPLHF
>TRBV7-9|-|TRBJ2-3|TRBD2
TGTGCCAGCAGCTCGGGACTAGCGGTAAACACAGATACGCAGTATTTT
CASSSGLAVNTDTQYF
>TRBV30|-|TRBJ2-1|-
TGTGCCTGGAGATCACGAGGGGGGGGCTACAATGAGCAGTTCTTC
CAWRSRGGGYNEQFF
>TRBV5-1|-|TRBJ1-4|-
TGCGCCAGCAGCTTGGGAGTCAATGAAAAACTGTTTTTT
CASSLGVNEKLFF
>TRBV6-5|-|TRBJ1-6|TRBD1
TGTGCCAGTGGGACAGGGTGGTCACCCCTCCACTTT
CASGTGWSPLHF
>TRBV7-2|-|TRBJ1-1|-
TGTGCCAGCAGCAAGACAGTTTTTATGAACACTGAAGCTTTCTTT
CASSKTVFMNTEAFF
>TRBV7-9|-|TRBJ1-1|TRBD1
TGTGCCAGCAGCTTAGATGGAGACAGGGAGGCTTTCTTT
CASSLDGDREAFF
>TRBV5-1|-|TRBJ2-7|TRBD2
TGCGCCAGCAGCTTGTCCTCGAGCGGGACCTCCTACGAGCAGTACTTC
CASSLSSSGTSYEQYF
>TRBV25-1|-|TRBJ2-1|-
TGTGCCAGCAGTGACACAACAACGGTCGGTGAGCAGTTCTTC
CASSDTTTVGEQFF
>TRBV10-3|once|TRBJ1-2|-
TGTGCCATCAGTGATCCATCCGGGACAAACTACGGCTACACCTTC
CAISDPSGTNYGYTF
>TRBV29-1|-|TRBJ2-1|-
TGCAGCGTTGACACCTCCTACAATGAGCAGTTCTTC
CSVDTSYNEQFF
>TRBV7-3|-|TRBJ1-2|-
TGTGCCAGCAGCCCCGGGGGCGCGGGCTATGGCTACACCTTC
CASSPGGAGYGYTF
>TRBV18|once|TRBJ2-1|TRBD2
TGTGCCAGCTCACCGGCGGGAGACTCATTTGAGCAGTTCTTC
CASSPAGDSFEQFF
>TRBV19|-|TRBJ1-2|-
TGTGCCAGTAGTATTCGGACGGATAACTATGGCTACACCTTC
CASSIRTDNYGYTF
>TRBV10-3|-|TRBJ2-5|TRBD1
TGTGCCATCAGTGAGCCGGGACAGGTGGGATGGGAGACCCAGTACTTC
CAISEPGQVGWETQYF
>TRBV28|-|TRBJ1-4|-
TGTGCCAGCAGTATATTACGGCACGCTAATGAAAAACTGTTTTTT
CASSILRHANEKLFF
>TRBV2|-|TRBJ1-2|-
TGTGCCAGCGGCGGATTCGACAGCCCGGAACCTAACTATGGCTACACCTTC
CASGGFDSPEPNYGYTF
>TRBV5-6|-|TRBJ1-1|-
TGTGCCAGCAGGCAGGGGTTTTCGGGTACTGAAGCTTTCTTT
CASRQGFSGTEAFF
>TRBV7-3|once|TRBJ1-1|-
TGTGCCAGCAGCCTCCGGGGGATCGGCACTGAAGCTTTCTTT
CASSLRGIGTEAFF